Below, 17 T cell receptor beta chains from the same sample are listed, as sequenced in a study of blood T cell repertoires in COVID-19. The method was immunoSEQ multiplex PCR; TCRdb's version includes in-frame clones alone and lacks a portion of them. The sample yields approximately 230,000 clones, around nine tenths seen once. Sequenced material: peripheral blood. Every receptor here comes from a young man with active or convalescent COVID-19.

The V and J genes are TRBV6-2 or TRBV6-3 and TRBJ1-2, with 11 bases that match TRBD1. This CDR3 spans 15 amino acids. Germline values: CDR1 MNHEY, CDR2 SVGEGT. Trimming cost V 5 bases and J 6 bases; bases outside gene matches: 8. CDR3 loop: CASSNLDRGLDGYTF. The DNA for the CDR3 is TGTGCCAGCAGTAATCTGGACAGGGGGCTCGATGGCTACACCTTC.

The chain employs TRBV7-2 and TRBJ2-1; 8 bases agree with TRBD2. CDR3 length: 15 amino acids. V was pared by 5 bases and J by 3 bases, with 6 bases of the junction left unmatched. The germline V gene encodes CDR1 SGHTA and CDR2 FQGNSA. The CDR3 loop reads CASSRTGGVYNEQFF. In DNA form, the CDR3 reads TGTGCCAGCAGCCGGACGGGAGGGGTCTACAATGAGCAGTTCTTC.

This sequence joins TRBV3-1 (or the pseudogene TRBV3-2) and TRBJ1-1; D is uncertain. The CDR3 consists of 14 residues. Looked up from germline, CDR1 is LGHDT and CDR2 is YNNKEL (reference sequence). Trimming pared 2 bases from V and 3 bases from J, leaving 10 bases between. The CDR3 loop reads CASSQREGYTEAFF. The CDR3 nucleotides read TGTGCCAGCAGCCAACGTGAGGGTTACACTGAAGCTTTCTTT.

The CDR3 nucleotides read TGTGCCAGCAGCTGGAGTGGGCCCCGATTAATTTTGCGGGAGGGAGATGAGCAGTTCTTC. This encodes CASSWSGPRLILREGDEQFF. The gene calls are TRBV27 and TRBJ2-1; 9 nucleotides align to TRBD2. The CDR3 spans 20 residues. V lost 6 bases to trimming and J lost 8 bases; unmatched junction nucleotides: 26. Germline lookup yields CDR1 MNHEY and CDR2 SMNVEV (reference sequence).

The chain links TRBV7-9 to TRBJ1-2; TRBD1 aligns across 7 bases. CDR3 size: 15 residues. The junction had 11 bases not matched to a gene; V was cut back by 5 bases and J by 5 bases. Germline V CDR1 and CDR2: SEHNR, FQNEAQ (reference sequence). The CDR3 nucleotides read TGTGCCAGCAGCCCACCCCCGGGACAGATTTATGGCTACACCTTC. Residues: CASSPPPGQIYGYTF.

The chain couples TRBV6-5 to TRBJ2-5; TRBD1 might be the D (6 bases). V was shortened by 6 bases and J by 4 bases, with 12 bases between the two germline ends. The CDR3 totals 13 residues. The germline gives CDR1 MNHEY, CDR2 SVGAGI. CDR3 loop: CASSPGASETQYF. The CDR3 DNA sequence: TGTGCCAGCAGCCCAGGGGCCTCAGAGACCCAGTACTTC.

This rearrangement joins TRBV5-1 to TRBJ1-6; D unclear. Germline-derived CDR1 and CDR2 are SGHRS and YFSETQ. The CDR3 is 17 residues long. V gave up 4 bases and J gave up 7 bases, with 21 bases separating them. In DNA form, the CDR3 reads TGCGCCAGCAGCCAACCCATGGGAGGGAGTATGAATTCACCCCTCCACTTT. It codes for CASSQPMGGSMNSPLHF.

The chain combines TRBV7-2 with TRBJ1-2, with 7 nucleotides matching TRBD1. CDR1 SGHTA and CDR2 FQGNSA come from the germline V gene. The CDR3 loop spans 16 amino acids. V trimming: 1 base; J trimming: 2 bases; junction bases outside the gene matches: 7. This CDR3 is CASSLEGADHNYGYTF. As DNA, the CDR3 is TGTGCCAGCAGCTTAGAGGGGGCCGACCACAACTATGGCTACACCTTC.

The chain employs TRBV9 and TRBJ2-1; the D gene is possibly TRBD2 (6 bases). Germline CDR1 is SGDLS and CDR2 is YYNGEE. V lost 4 bases and J lost 3, with 20 bases in between. The CDR3 contains 17 residues. CDR3 sequence: CASSPQDSSGVYNEQFF. CDR3 nucleotides: TGTGCCAGCAGCCCCCAGGACTCCTCGGGGGTCTACAATGAGCAGTTCTTC. The whole variable domain, filled in from reference TRBV9 and TRBJ2-1, reads DSGVTQTPKHLITATGQRVTLRCSPRSGDLSVYWYQQSLDQGLQFLIQYYNGEERAKGNILERFSAQQFPDLHSELNLSSLELGDSALYFCASSPQDSSGVYNEQFFGPGTRLTVL.

The chain recombines TRBV3-1 (or the pseudogene TRBV3-2) with TRBJ2-1; D might be TRBD2 (6 bases). Germline V gene lookup returns CDR1 LGHDT and CDR2 YNNKEL (reference sequence). V lost 4 bases, J lost 8 bases, and 24 bases lay in between. This CDR3 contains 17 residues. CDR3: CASSRNAAGLWRDEQFF. CDR3 nucleotides: TGTGCCAGCAGCCGAAACGCTGCGGGGTTATGGAGGGATGAGCAGTTCTTC.

This CDR3 reads CASSKKRDQETQYF. DNA for the CDR3: TGTGCCAGTAGTAAAAAGCGGGATCAAGAGACCCAGTACTTC. The chain employs TRBV19 and TRBJ2-5; 7 positions match TRBD2. Germline loops: CDR1 LNHDA, CDR2 SQIVND (reference sequence). This CDR3 has 14 residues. V shed 4 bases and J 2 bases; nucleotides not matched to a gene: 4.

The V call is TRBV2, the J call TRBJ2-5; the D is unclear. The CDR3 is 15 residues long. V lost 6 bases to trimming and J lost 1 base, with 15 bases between them. Germline V gives CDR1 SNHLY, CDR2 FYNNEI. CDR3 bases: TGTGCCAGCAGGTACAGCTCAGGTTCCCAAGAGACCCAGTACTTC. Translating it yields CASRYSSGSQETQYF.

In this sample, this clone turned up a few times. The V call is TRBV7-6, the J call TRBJ1-1; possible D gene TRBD1, 6 bases. Germline loops: CDR1 SGHVS, CDR2 FNYEAQ. This CDR3 comprises 15 residues. Trimming shortened V by 1 base and J by 1 base, and 10 bases separated the two germline ends. CDR3 DNA sequence: TGTGCCAGCAGCTTAGTTGGCAGGGGGAACACTGAAGCTTTCTTT. Amino acids: CASSLVGRGNTEAFF. Full variable domain (missing parts from reference TRBV7-6 and TRBJ1-1): GAGVSQSPRYKVTKRGQDVALRCDPISGHVSLYWYRQALGQGPEFLTYFNYEAQQDKSGLPNDRFSAERPEGSISTLTIQRTEQRDSAMYRCASSLVGRGNTEAFFGQGTRLTVV.

The V gene is TRBV12-3 or TRBV12-4, the J gene TRBJ1-1; D ambiguous. The V end was cut by 7 bases, the J end by 1 base, with 10 bases between. The CDR3 is 13 residues long. The CDR3 region is CASTLRGNTEAFF. Here the CDR3 DNA reads TGTGCCAGCACCCTGCGAGGGAACACTGAAGCTTTCTTT.

The chain couples TRBV7-2 to TRBJ2-7, with 7 bases fitting TRBD2. Germline assignment: CDR1 SGHTA and CDR2 FQGNSA. The CDR3 consists of 14 residues. Trimming removed 8 bases from V and 4 bases from J; junction bases left unmatched: 11. CDR3 sequence: CASSLGGSRYEQYF. The CDR3 DNA sequence: TGTGCCAGCTCCCTCGGCGGGAGTCGGTACGAGCAGTACTTC.

The chain uses TRBV30 and TRBJ2-1; 8 nucleotides align to TRBD2. Per the germline V gene, CDR1 is GTSNPN and CDR2 is SVGIG (reference sequence). Losses at the gene ends were 0 bases for V and 4 bases for J; bases not matched to a gene: 5. The CDR3 contains 15 residues. The CDR3 DNA is TGTGCCTGGAGTGTATTAGCGGGGTTGTACAATGAGCAGTTCTTC. Translated, it gives CAWSVLAGLYNEQFF.

The chain joins TRBV9 to TRBJ2-1; D perhaps matches TRBD2 (6 bases). Germline CDR1 reads SGDLS; CDR2 reads YYNGEE. With 0 bases removed from V and 8 bases from J, the gap between germline ends came to 9 bases. There are 13 residues in the CDR3. CDR3 coding DNA: TGTGCCAGCAGCGTAGGGACTAATCATGAGCAGTTCTTC. Residues: CASSVGTNHEQFF.